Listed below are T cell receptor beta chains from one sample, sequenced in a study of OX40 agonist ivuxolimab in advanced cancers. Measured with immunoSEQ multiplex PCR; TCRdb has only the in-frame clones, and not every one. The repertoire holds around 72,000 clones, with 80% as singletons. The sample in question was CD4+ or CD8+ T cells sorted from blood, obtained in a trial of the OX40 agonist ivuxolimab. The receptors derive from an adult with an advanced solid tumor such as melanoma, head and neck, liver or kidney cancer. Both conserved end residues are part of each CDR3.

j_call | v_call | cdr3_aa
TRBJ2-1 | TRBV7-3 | CASSAAGGIYNEQFF
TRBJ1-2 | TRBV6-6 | CASSSSVVSNYGYTF
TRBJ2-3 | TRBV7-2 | CASSPGLAGLGQYF
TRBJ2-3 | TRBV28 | CASTTGQGTDTQYF
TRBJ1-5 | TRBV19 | CASIPSTAKSRGSNQPQHF
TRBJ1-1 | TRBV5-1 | CASSLVVNTEAFF
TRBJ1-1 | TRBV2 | CASRGRGNTEAFF
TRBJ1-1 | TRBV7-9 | CASSGTVNTEAFF
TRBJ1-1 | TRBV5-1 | CASSLAAGVGTEAFF
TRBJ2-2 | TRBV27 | CASSFPGLAGAVGELFF
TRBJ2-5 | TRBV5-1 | CASSLSGPGPETQYF
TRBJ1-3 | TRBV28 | CASRWGYSGNTIYF
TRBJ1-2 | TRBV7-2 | CASSFRRDYGYTF
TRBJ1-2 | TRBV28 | CASSWTGTNYGYTF
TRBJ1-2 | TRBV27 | CASSLQGGNYGYTF
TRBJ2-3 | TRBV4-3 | CASSLTWTDTQYF